This T cell receptor (beta chain) was identified during a study of human T cells and chemical hapten exposure. Study overall: In the approximately 25-week study, patients were dosed weekly with diphenylcyclopropenone on the scalp throughout.

TCRdb re-called the RACE reads through MiXCR, storing one row per CDR3 protein. This sample carries about 34,000 distinct CDR3 sequences, around 6.4% of them seen once, and the ten largest clones take roughly 9%. The CDR3 is 18 amino acids. V shed 3 bases and J 3 bases; nucleotides not matched to a gene: 8. CDR1 and CDR2 from the germline V gene are MNHEY and SMNVEV (reference sequence). Time point noted: patch test 1, 2 weeks after DPC sensitization. Regarding treatment: therapeutic diphenylcyclopropenone sensitization with weekly scalp DPC. The authors extracted total RNA from unfractionated whole blood.

The input for sequencing was whole blood, taken in connection with sensitization to the hapten diphenylcyclopropenone (DPC). This rearrangement joins TRBV27 to TRBJ2-2, with 12 bases aligning to TRBD1. This receptor was obtained from a woman younger than 45 with alopecia areata. Some clones in this sample may be carry-over from other donors' samples. CDR3 loop: CASSLGTGGALYTGELFF. The CDR3 coding sequence is TGTGCCAGCAGTTTGGGGACAGGGGGCGCTTTGTACACCGGGGAGCTGTTTTTT.